This TCR beta chain was sequenced in a study of beta chain features in type 1 diabetes. Background on the study: Analysis included 100 million to 140 million sorted cells drawn from all samples.

Expressed TCRB transcripts were sequenced because the isolated RNA had all been reverse transcribed beforehand. Using immunoSEQ multiplex PCR, the repertoire was profiled, and TCRdb retains in-frame clones only, with some absent. This table holds 120,000 or so clones, about 15% found once. The germline V gene encodes CDR1 SGHDN and CDR2 FVKESK. This CDR3 has 14 amino acids. V lost 6 bases to trimming and J lost 0 bases; unmatched junction nucleotides: 2. In this sample, this clone turned up a few times. Its cognate antigen is unknown. Naive, central memory, regulatory and stem cell-like memory cells within the CD4+ compartment were sorted using CD45RO/CCR7/CD25/CD127/CD95/CD27. Study conclusions and caveats: More deletions and fewer insertions at VDJ junctions were found in patients with type 1 diabetes. Moderately but significantly shorter TCRB CDR3s were found in Type 1 diabetes patients in all four CD4+ subsets.

Sequences were obtained from central memory CD4+ T cells from blood. The chain is built from TRBV14 and TRBJ1-3; 7 bases map to TRBD1. This receptor was obtained from a man younger than 45 with type 1 diabetes. The CDR3 nucleotides read TGTGCCAGCAGGGGGACAGACTCTGGAAACACCATATATTTT. Residues: CASRGTDSGNTIYF.